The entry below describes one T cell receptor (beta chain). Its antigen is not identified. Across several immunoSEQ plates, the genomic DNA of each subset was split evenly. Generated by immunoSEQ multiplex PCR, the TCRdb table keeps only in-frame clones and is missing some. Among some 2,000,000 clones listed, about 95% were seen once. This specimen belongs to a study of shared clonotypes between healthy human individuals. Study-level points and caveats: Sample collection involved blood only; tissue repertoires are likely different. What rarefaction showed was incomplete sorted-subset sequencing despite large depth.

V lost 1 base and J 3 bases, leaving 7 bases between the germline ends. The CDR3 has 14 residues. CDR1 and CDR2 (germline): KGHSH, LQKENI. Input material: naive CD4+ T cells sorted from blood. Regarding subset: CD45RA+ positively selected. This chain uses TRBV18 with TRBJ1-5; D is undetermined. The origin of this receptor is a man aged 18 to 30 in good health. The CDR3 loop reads CASSPQQNNQPQHF. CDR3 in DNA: TGTGCCAGCTCACCACAACAGAACAATCAGCCCCAGCATTTT.